This is a list of T cell receptor beta chains from one sample in a study of long-term antiretroviral therapy in people with HIV. The method was immunoSEQ multiplex PCR; TCRdb's version includes in-frame clones alone and lacks a portion of them. The sample carries some 27,000 clones, under 85% recorded once. The sample here was unsorted PBMCs, taken 2.1 years after starting antiretroviral therapy. The receptors come from a man between 25 and 39 years old with HIV. The CDR3 runs from the conserved cysteine through the conserved F or W. Fields, in order: V gene, J gene, clone size, D gene, CDR3 DNA, CDR3 protein. The D gene is left open where the match is weak. Some rows have no size entry. The others give once, few or many, or a class for an expanded clone.

v_gene: TRBV18
j_gene: TRBJ2-7
abundance: -
d_gene: -
CDR3nt: TGTGCCAGCTCACCGGTTCAGACAGCCTACGAGCAGTACTTC
CDR3aa: CASSPVQTAYEQYF

v_gene: TRBV18
j_gene: TRBJ2-3
abundance: -
d_gene: -
CDR3nt: TGTGCCAGCTCACCAACTTCCACTAGCTATACGCAGTATTTT
CDR3aa: CASSPTSTSYTQYF

v_gene: TRBV28
j_gene: TRBJ1-2
abundance: few
d_gene: -
CDR3nt: TGTGCCAGCAGTTTAGGCGGGGCCTATGGCTACACCTTC
CDR3aa: CASSLGGAYGYTF

v_gene: TRBV7-2
j_gene: TRBJ2-5
abundance: -
d_gene: -
CDR3nt: TGTGCCAGCAGCCCCGATCGACAGCCCTCAATCCAGTACTTC
CDR3aa: CASSPDRQPSIQYF

v_gene: TRBV30
j_gene: TRBJ1-1
abundance: -
d_gene: -
CDR3nt: TGTGCCGCCACAGGTACTTTCACTGAAGCTTTCTTT
CDR3aa: CAATGTFTEAFF

v_gene: TRBV7-9
j_gene: TRBJ1-1
abundance: -
d_gene: -
CDR3nt: TGTGCCAGCAGCATGGTGAACACTGAAGCTTTCTTT
CDR3aa: CASSMVNTEAFF

v_gene: TRBV19
j_gene: TRBJ2-4
abundance: -
d_gene: TRBD1
CDR3nt: TGTGCCAGTAGTATTGGGACAGGGGGCGCCGGGGCCAAAAACATTCAGTACTTC
CDR3aa: CASSIGTGGAGAKNIQYF

v_gene: TRBV9
j_gene: TRBJ1-6
abundance: -
d_gene: TRBD1
CDR3nt: TGTGCCAGCAGCGTAGCGGGCGGGACAGGGGCTTCACCCCTCCACTTT
CDR3aa: CASSVAGGTGASPLHF

v_gene: TRBV7-6
j_gene: TRBJ1-1
abundance: -
d_gene: -
CDR3nt: TGTGCCAGCAGCTGGACCGGGACACCGAACACTGAAGCTTTCTTT
CDR3aa: CASSWTGTPNTEAFF

v_gene: TRBV19
j_gene: TRBJ1-5
abundance: few
d_gene: -
CDR3nt: TGTGCCAGTAGTATAGTGGTAGAACAGGGTCAGCATTTT
CDR3aa: CASSIVVEQGQHF

v_gene: TRBV30
j_gene: TRBJ2-5
abundance: -
d_gene: TRBD2
CDR3nt: TGTGCCTGGAGTGCACGACGCGGGAGGTCCCAAGAGACCCAGTACTTC
CDR3aa: CAWSARRGRSQETQYF

v_gene: TRBV27
j_gene: TRBJ2-3
abundance: -
d_gene: -
CDR3nt: TGTGCCAGCAGTCCGTCCGCCCTGGCGATTCGCACAGATACGCAGTATTTT
CDR3aa: CASSPSALAIRTDTQYF

v_gene: TRBV2
j_gene: TRBJ2-7
abundance: -
d_gene: -
CDR3nt: TGTGCCAGCTTTAGGTTACGGGACCGAGCCGACGAGCAGTACTTC
CDR3aa: CASFRLRDRADEQYF

v_gene: TRBV28
j_gene: TRBJ2-7
abundance: -
d_gene: TRBD1
CDR3nt: TGTGCCAGCAGCCTCGGACAGGGGCCCTTCTACGAGCAGTACTTC
CDR3aa: CASSLGQGPFYEQYF

v_gene: TRBV19
j_gene: TRBJ2-1
abundance: -
d_gene: TRBD2
CDR3nt: TGTGCCAGTAATCGGGGGGTTCGCAATGAGCAGTTCTTC
CDR3aa: CASNRGVRNEQFF

v_gene: TRBV7-2
j_gene: TRBJ2-2
abundance: -
d_gene: TRBD1
CDR3nt: TGTGCCAGCAGCTTAGGACAGGGCGGAACCGGGGAGCTGTTTTTT
CDR3aa: CASSLGQGGTGELFF

v_gene: TRBV2
j_gene: TRBJ2-7
abundance: -
d_gene: -
CDR3nt: TGTGCCAGCAGCGAGGGGAGGCGGGCCCCCAGCTCCTACGAGCAGTACTTC
CDR3aa: CASSEGRRAPSSYEQYF

v_gene: TRBV5-1
j_gene: TRBJ2-5
abundance: -
d_gene: -
CDR3nt: TGCGCCAGCAGCTTGGCGGACAGACAAGAGACCCAGTACTTC
CDR3aa: CASSLADRQETQYF

v_gene: TRBV5-4
j_gene: TRBJ2-2
abundance: -
d_gene: -
CDR3nt: TGTGCCAGCAGCTTCCCCGGGACACCAACCGGGGAGCTGTTTTTT
CDR3aa: CASSFPGTPTGELFF

v_gene: TRBV2
j_gene: TRBJ2-7
abundance: -
d_gene: TRBD2
CDR3nt: TGTGCCAGCAGGGTCACTAGCGGGGGACCCGGGTCCTACGAGCAGTACTTC
CDR3aa: CASRVTSGGPGSYEQYF

v_gene: TRBV28
j_gene: TRBJ1-2
abundance: few
d_gene: TRBD1
CDR3nt: TGTGCCAGCCGGCCCGGGACAGTCTATGGCTACACCTTC
CDR3aa: CASRPGTVYGYTF

v_gene: TRBV28
j_gene: TRBJ1-2
abundance: -
d_gene: -
CDR3nt: TGTGCCAGCAGTTTTAGGGGTTTATGGTATGGCTACACCTTC
CDR3aa: CASSFRGLWYGYTF

v_gene: TRBV6-1
j_gene: TRBJ2-2
abundance: -
d_gene: TRBD2
CDR3nt: TGTGCCAGCAGTGAAGGACTAGCGGGAGGGTTCGGGGAGCTGTTTTTT
CDR3aa: CASSEGLAGGFGELFF

v_gene: TRBV11-2
j_gene: TRBJ2-1
abundance: -
d_gene: TRBD2
CDR3nt: TGTGCCAGCAGCTACCAGCGGGGTGCCTCCTACAATGAGCAGTTCTTC
CDR3aa: CASSYQRGASYNEQFF

v_gene: TRBV6-5
j_gene: TRBJ2-1
abundance: -
d_gene: TRBD2
CDR3nt: TGTGCCAGCAGTTACTCGTTAGCGGGAGGCCCCAATGAGCAGTTCTTC
CDR3aa: CASSYSLAGGPNEQFF

v_gene: TRBV19
j_gene: TRBJ2-2
abundance: -
d_gene: TRBD2
CDR3nt: TGTGCCAGCAGTGGAAGTAGCGGGGTCACCGGGGAGCTGTTTTTT
CDR3aa: CASSGSSGVTGELFF

v_gene: TRBV6-5
j_gene: TRBJ2-1
abundance: -
d_gene: -
CDR3nt: TGTGCCAGCAGTTACTCAGGGGCAGTTGAGCAGTTCTTC
CDR3aa: CASSYSGAVEQFF

v_gene: TRBV6-6
j_gene: TRBJ2-2
abundance: -
d_gene: -
CDR3nt: TGTGCCAGCAGTTACTCTCACACCGGGGAGCTGTTTTTT
CDR3aa: CASSYSHTGELFF

v_gene: TRBV7-3
j_gene: TRBJ1-2
abundance: few
d_gene: TRBD1
CDR3nt: TGTGCCAGCAGCTCCACAGGGGAGGCTGGAGGCTACACCTTC
CDR3aa: CASSSTGEAGGYTF

v_gene: TRBV9
j_gene: TRBJ1-6
abundance: once
d_gene: -
CDR3nt: TGTGCCAGCAGCGTAGACCCCTTTCCGGGAGCTGTCCTTAATTCACCCCTCCACTTT
CDR3aa: CASSVDPFPGAVLNSPLHF

v_gene: TRBV11-2
j_gene: TRBJ2-2
abundance: -
d_gene: TRBD2
CDR3nt: TGTGCCTCCGGGAGGGCAGGCTACACCGGGGAGCTGTTTTTT
CDR3aa: CASGRAGYTGELFF

v_gene: TRBV7-3
j_gene: TRBJ2-3
abundance: -
d_gene: TRBD1
CDR3nt: TGTGCCAGCAGGCCTACCGGGACAGTCACAGATACGCAGTATTTT
CDR3aa: CASRPTGTVTDTQYF